Listed below are T cell receptor beta chains from one sample, sequenced in a study of Ad26.COV2.S vaccination and SARS-CoV-2 variants. Assay: immunoSEQ multiplex PCR; the TCRdb copy retains only in-frame clones and omits some. The sample has approximately 300,000 clones, more than 70% seen once. The sequences come from peripheral blood, collected in a trial of Ad26.COV2.S vaccine versus placebo. These TCRs come from a person between 18 and 65 years old who received the Ad26.COV2.S COVID-19 vaccine or a placebo. The CDR3 runs from the conserved cysteine through the conserved F or W. D genes are given only for firm matches. Part of the rows lack a size; the others show once, few, many or a class for expanded clones.

d_gene | abundance | j_gene | v_gene | CDR3nt | CDR3aa
TRBD1 | - | TRBJ1-6 | TRBV5-6 | TGTGCCAGCAGCAGGGGACAGCCCAATTCACCCCTCCACTTT | CASSRGQPNSPLHF
- | - | TRBJ1-1 | TRBV11-2 | TGTGCCAGCAGCTTAGGGGTGGAAACTGAAGCTTTCTTT | CASSLGVETEAFF
- | - | TRBJ1-5 | TRBV19 | TGTGCCAGTATGGGGCGGGTAAGCAATCAGCCCCAGCATTTT | CASMGRVSNQPQHF
- | - | TRBJ2-5 | TRBV7-8 | TGTGCCAGCAGCCGAGATGGCAGGCCCCAAGAGACCCAGTACTTC | CASSRDGRPQETQYF
TRBD1 | - | TRBJ2-2 | TRBV7-9 | TGTGCCAGCAGCTTAGCAGGGCAGGGGGCTCTGTTTTTT | CASSLAGQGALFF
- | - | TRBJ1-5 | TRBV18 | TGTGCCAGCTCTCCGACGGGGGGCACCCGCCGGGGCAATCAGCCCCAGCATTTT | CASSPTGGTRRGNQPQHF
- | - | TRBJ1-2 | TRBV9 | TGTGCCAGCAGCGTAGCCAGCTATGGCTACACCTTC | CASSVASYGYTF
- | - | TRBJ1-4 | TRBV5-6 | TGTGCCAGCAGCTTGGCCGGTTCCAATGAAAAACTGTTTTTT | CASSLAGSNEKLFF
TRBD1 | - | TRBJ1-6 | TRBV18 | TGTGCCAGCTCGATGACAGGGGGAGGCACAAATTCACCCCTCCACTTT | CASSMTGGGTNSPLHF
- | - | TRBJ1-1 | TRBV2 | TGTGCCAGCAGTGAAGGGCACAACACTGAAGCTTTCTTT | CASSEGHNTEAFF
- | few | TRBJ2-1 | TRBV7-2 | TGTGCCAGCAGCCGCTCGATACGGGGATCCAATGAGCAGTTCTTC | CASSRSIRGSNEQFF
TRBD1 | - | TRBJ1-2 | TRBV7-2 | TGTGCCAGCAACCCAGGGACAGGCCAATATTCTAACTATGGCTACACCTTC | CASNPGTGQYSNYGYTF
- | once | TRBJ1-1 | TRBV10-3 | TGTGCCATCAGTGAGTTTGAGGGGGCTGAAGCTTTCTTT | CAISEFEGAEAFF
TRBD1 | - | TRBJ1-2 | TRBV18 | TGTGCCAGCTCGCAAGCCGGACAGGGAGCGCTGGGCTACACCTTC | CASSQAGQGALGYTF
TRBD1 | - | TRBJ2-2 | TRBV25-1 | TGTGCCAGCAGTCAGACAGGGGTCAACACCGGGGAGCTGTTTTTT | CASSQTGVNTGELFF
TRBD1 | - | TRBJ1-1 | TRBV6-1 | TGTGCCAGCAGTGAGGGGACAGGGGGCAAGGGCACTGAAGCTTTCTTT | CASSEGTGGKGTEAFF
- | - | TRBJ2-7 | TRBV13 | TGTGCCAGCAGCTTAGGTAGGGACGGGGCCTACGAGCAGTACTTC | CASSLGRDGAYEQYF
TRBD1 | - | TRBJ1-1 | TRBV3-1/TRBV3-2 | TGTGCCAGCAGCCTGAGTACGACAGGGGGAACTGAAGCTTTCTTT | CASSLSTTGGTEAFF
- | - | TRBJ1-6 | TRBV19 | TGTGCCAGTACCCGTGGGGCAGGGGTCTCCTATAATTCACCCCTCCACTTT | CASTRGAGVSYNSPLHF
TRBD1 | - | TRBJ1-1 | TRBV7-8 | TGTGCCAGCAGCAAACTAGTAGCGACAGGGGATACTTTCTTT | CASSKLVATGDTFF
- | - | TRBJ2-2 | TRBV7-2 | TGTGCCAGCAGCCCCCAGGGGCGTGGGACCGGGGAGCTGTTTTTT | CASSPQGRGTGELFF
- | - | TRBJ2-7 | TRBV6-5 | TGTGCCAGCAGTTTTTCGGACCAATTCTACGAGCAGTACTTC | CASSFSDQFYEQYF
- | many | TRBJ1-1 | TRBV4-3 | TGCGCCAGCAGCCAAGGGGGACAGAACACTGAAGCTTTCTTT | CASSQGGQNTEAFF
TRBD1 | - | TRBJ1-6 | TRBV14 | TGTGCCAGCAGCCTCGGACAGGGCTATAATTCACCCCTCCACTTT | CASSLGQGYNSPLHF
- | - | TRBJ1-3 | TRBV7-2 | TGTGCCAGCAGCTTAGCCGCCACTTTCTCTGGAAACACCATATATTTT | CASSLAATFSGNTIYF
TRBD2 | - | TRBJ2-1 | TRBV5-6 | TGTGCCAGCAGGACGGGGGGGCTTTTGTTTAACAATGAGCAGTTCTTC | CASRTGGLLFNNEQFF
- | few | TRBJ2-3 | TRBV11-2 | TGTGCCAGCAGCTTAGGGGGGCCATACACAGATACGCAGTATTTT | CASSLGGPYTDTQYF
TRBD1 | once | TRBJ1-2 | TRBV7-2 | TGTGCCAGCAGCTCCTATGGGACAGATACTAACTATGGCTACACCTTC | CASSSYGTDTNYGYTF
- | - | TRBJ2-7 | TRBV2 | TGTGCCAGCAGTGAAAGGACCGAGCAGTACTTC | CASSERTEQYF
TRBD2 | - | TRBJ2-3 | TRBV4-2 | TGTGCCAGCAACCCAGGACTAGCGGGCGTCGGTACGCAGTATTTT | CASNPGLAGVGTQYF
- | - | TRBJ2-4 | TRBV6-6 | TGTGCCAGCAGGGCCGGTGAAAACATTCAGTACTTC | CASRAGENIQYF
- | - | TRBJ1-1 | TRBV19 | TGTGCCAGTTCGGCTACTTACCGGGGAACCCTAACTGAAGCTTTCTTT | CASSATYRGTLTEAFF
- | - | TRBJ1-2 | TRBV29-1 | TGCAGCGTTGAAGATCGGGGGTCCCGTAACTATGGCTACACCTTC | CSVEDRGSRNYGYTF
- | - | TRBJ2-5 | TRBV29-1 | TGCAGCGTTTCGAAGGACGGTAACAACCAAGAGACCCAGTACTTC | CSVSKDGNNQETQYF
- | - | TRBJ2-7 | TRBV2 | TGTGCCAGCAGGACCCGGACAGATTCCTACGAGCAGTACTTC | CASRTRTDSYEQYF
TRBD1 | - | TRBJ1-1 | TRBV5-1 | TGCGCCAGCAGCCCCCAACAGGGGGCGACGACTGAAGCTTTCTTT | CASSPQQGATTEAFF
- | - | TRBJ1-1 | TRBV7-2 | TGTGCCAGCAGCTTCACACTGAACACTGAAGCTTTCTTT | CASSFTLNTEAFF
- | - | TRBJ1-1 | TRBV7-2 | TGTGCCAGCAGCTTATTTGGAGGGGGGTGGAACACTGAAGCTTTCTTT | CASSLFGGGWNTEAFF
- | - | TRBJ2-6 | TRBV2 | TGTGCCAGCAGTGAAGCACCCTCTGGGGCCAACGTCCTGACTTTC | CASSEAPSGANVLTF
- | - | TRBJ1-3 | TRBV5-5 | TGTGCCAGCAGCTTGGACCGGTTCTCTGGAAACACCATATATTTT | CASSLDRFSGNTIYF
TRBD1 | - | TRBJ2-2 | TRBV6-6 | TGTGCCAGCAGACCCCCGGGACAGGGATGGACCGGGGAGCTGTTTTTT | CASRPPGQGWTGELFF
- | - | TRBJ1-1 | TRBV2 | TGTGCCAGCAGCCAGGGGAAGCTTACTGAAGCTTTCTTT | CASSQGKLTEAFF
- | - | TRBJ1-2 | TRBV18 | TGTGCCAGCTCACCTTGGAATAATAGAGGAAACTATGGCTACACCTTC | CASSPWNNRGNYGYTF
TRBD1 | - | TRBJ1-3 | TRBV7-2 | TGTGCCAGCAGCCGCTCACAGGGGCGCTCTGGAAACACCATATATTTT | CASSRSQGRSGNTIYF
TRBD2 | - | TRBJ2-1 | TRBV2 | TGTGCCAGCGAGGACTCGGGGGGTGTTACTGAGCAGTTCTTC | CASEDSGGVTEQFF
- | - | TRBJ1-2 | TRBV19 | TGTGCCAGTAGTATTGGTGGCAGGGAAGTTATCTATGGCTACACCTTC | CASSIGGREVIYGYTF
- | - | TRBJ2-2 | TRBV9 | TGTGCCAGCAGCGTAGCTAGTGGGAGAAACACCGGGGAGCTGTTTTTT | CASSVASGRNTGELFF
- | - | TRBJ1-1 | TRBV12-3/TRBV12-4 | TGTGCCAGCAGCCCGAACACTGAAGCTTTCTTT | CASSPNTEAFF
- | few | TRBJ1-2 | TRBV2 | TGTGCCAGCAGTGAAGACTTTGCGGGGGCTGCGTATGGCTACACCTTC | CASSEDFAGAAYGYTF
- | - | TRBJ2-1 | TRBV5-1 | TGCGCCAGCAGCACGACAGTTGGAAGGCAGTTCTTC | CASSTTVGRQFF
- | once | TRBJ2-3 | TRBV2 | TGTGCCAGCAGTGGAGTCAACAGGGCGGCAGATACGCAGTATTTT | CASSGVNRAADTQYF
- | - | TRBJ1-5 | TRBV9 | TGTGCCAGCAGCCCTGGGAGGGAATGGGAGAATCAGCCCCAGCATTTT | CASSPGREWENQPQHF
- | - | TRBJ2-5 | TRBV12-3/TRBV12-4 | TGTGCCAGCAGACGGGTTAACCAAGAGACCCAGTACTTC | CASRRVNQETQYF
TRBD1 | - | TRBJ1-1 | TRBV5-1 | TGCGCCAGCAGCTCCCTGACAGGGAAGAACACTGAAGCTTTCTTT | CASSSLTGKNTEAFF
- | - | TRBJ1-1 | TRBV25-1 | TGTGCCAGCAGTGAATACGGCCAGACGGGGGGGAAAGCTTTCTTT | CASSEYGQTGGKAFF
- | once | TRBJ2-5 | TRBV5-1 | TGCGCCAGCAGCTTGGCCTCGTCCCCCCGAGAGACCCAGTACTTC | CASSLASSPRETQYF
- | - | TRBJ1-1 | TRBV9 | TGTGCCAGCAGCGTAGGGCAGCTGAACACTGAAGCTTTCTTT | CASSVGQLNTEAFF
TRBD1 | - | TRBJ2-7 | TRBV5-6 | TGTGCCAGCAGCTTGAGGGACAGGGCCTACGAGCAGTACTTC | CASSLRDRAYEQYF
- | - | TRBJ2-7 | TRBV5-1 | TGCGCCAGCAGCTTGGTGGACGGCGGGGAGCAGTACTTC | CASSLVDGGEQYF